This T cell receptor (beta chain) is drawn from a study of shared clonotypes between healthy human individuals. This clone occurred once. Its antigen is undetermined. Terminally differentiated effector memory CD45RA+ cells were excluded from the naive CD8 cells, which were CD45RO-negative and positively selected for CCR7. Study observations and caveats: Non-shared clonotypes had lower generation probabilities than clonotypes shared by all four sorted-subset donors. Sequencing depth was predicted to influence how clonotypes are shared among donors.

The CDR3 is 15 residues long. V lost 5 bases and J 5 bases, leaving 18 bases between the germline ends. Germline V gene lookup returns CDR1 SEHNR and CDR2 FQNEAQ (reference sequence). The assay was immunoSEQ multiplex PCR, and TCRdb's table has in-frame clones only and misses some. The sample has more than 2 million clones, about 95% seen once. Sample: naive CD8+ T cells sorted from blood. This chain uses TRBV7-9 with TRBJ1-1, with a possible D match to TRBD1 (5 bases). This clonotype originated in a man between 18 and 35 years old in good health. The chain's CDR3 is CASSRQITEGTEAFF. In DNA, the CDR3 is TGTGCCAGCAGCCGACAAATAACCGAGGGGACTGAAGCTTTCTTT.